The 10 T cell receptor beta chains in this list originate from one sample, sequenced in a study of cytomegalovirus exposure and HLA in healthy donors. In the PCR, 60 Vbeta and 13 Jbeta primers were used. The data were produced by immunoSEQ multiplex PCR, yet TCRdb's version contains in-frame clones alone and is incomplete. The data contain 150,000 to 200,000 clones, around 82% of them singletons. What was sequenced was PBMCs. Source of these receptors: a man aged 40-55 years in good health and CMV-seropositive.

Comment on this clone: The junction does not match germline at one end; this may be a read error. This chain uses TRBV7-9 with TRBJ2-5, with D perhaps matching TRBD2 (6 bases). Germline values: CDR1 SEHNR, CDR2 FQNEAQ (reference sequence). The CDR3 is 17 amino acids. This CDR3 is CSSSLGFRGSWRETQYF. CDR3 coding DNA: TGTTCCAGCAGCTTAGGGTTCCGGGGGAGCTGGAGAGAGACCCAGTACTTC.

In this sample, this clone turned up a few times. The genes are TRBV30 and TRBJ2-1; 7 bases are shared with TRBD1. Germline loops: CDR1 GTSNPN, CDR2 SVGIG (reference sequence). With 4 bases clipped from V and 8 bases from J, the junction kept 5 bases outside the gene matches. CDR3 size: 12 residues. This chain's CDR3 is CAWNRGSDEQFF. In DNA, the CDR3 is TGTGCCTGGAACAGGGGTAGCGATGAGCAGTTCTTC. The full variable domain, completed using reference TRBV30 and TRBJ2-1, is SQTIHQWPATLVQPVGSPLSLECTVEGTSNPNLYWYRQAAGRGLQLLFYSVGIGQISSEVPQNLSASRPQDRQFILSSKKLLLSDSGFYLCAWNRGSDEQFFGPGTRLTVL.

The rearrangement uses TRBV18 and TRBJ2-7, with TRBD1 identical over 7 bases. CDR3 length: 15 amino acids. Germline V lookup: CDR1 KGHSH, CDR2 LQKENI. Losses at the gene ends were 2 bases for V and 4 bases for J; bases not matched to a gene: 8. The CDR3 spells CASSPDSGTEYEQYF. As DNA, the CDR3 is TGTGCCAGCTCACCAGACTCTGGGACAGAATACGAGCAGTACTTC.

This clone was counted once. V and J are TRBV15 and TRBJ1-1, with TRBD1 matching over 7 bases. Germline CDR1 is LNHNV and CDR2 is YYDKDF (reference sequence). V dropped 0 bases and J dropped 1; count of bases not matched to a gene: 5. The length of the CDR3 is 16 residues. CDR3 loop: CATSRDSGTENTEAFF. CDR3 DNA sequence: TGTGCCACCAGCAGAGATTCTGGGACAGAGAACACTGAAGCTTTCTTT. Full variable domain (remainder filled in from reference TRBV15 and TRBJ1-1): DAMVIQNPRYQVTQFGKPVTLSCSQTLNHNVMYWYQQKSSQAPKLLFHYYDKDFNNEADTPDNFQSRRPNTSFCFLDIRSPGLGDTAMYLCATSRDSGTENTEAFFGQGTRLTVV.

The V and J genes are TRBV5-8 and TRBJ2-1; 9 bases match TRBD2. J gave up 1 base and V 1 base, and 12 bases lay outside the gene matches. This CDR3 contains 19 residues. From germline, CDR1 is SGHTS and CDR2 YDEGEE. CDR3 loop: CASSLLLAGFTGSYNEQFF. CDR3 sequence (DNA): TGTGCCAGCAGCTTGCTACTAGCGGGTTTTACGGGATCCTACAATGAGCAGTTCTTC.

This clone has just a few counts. A junction end diverges from the germline sequence, so it may reflect a read error. The gene calls are TRBV7-9 and TRBJ2-1, with TRBD1 identical over 12 bases. CDR3 size: 18 residues. Germline assignment: CDR1 SEHNR and CDR2 FQNEAQ (reference sequence). The DNA of the CDR3 is TGTTCCAGCGTACCGGGACAGGGGGCTCCGCTAGCGGACAATGAGCAGTTCTTC. Encoded protein: CSSVPGQGAPLADNEQFF.

The chain combines TRBV11-2 with TRBJ2-1; 12 nucleotides agree with TRBD2. Per germline, CDR1 SGHAT and CDR2 FQNNGV. The ends lost 3 bases at V and 5 bases at J; junction bases unmatched: 5. The CDR3 runs to 16 residues. This CDR3 reads CASSLPTSGRHNEQFF. For the CDR3, the DNA is TGTGCCAGCAGCTTGCCTACTAGCGGGAGGCACAATGAGCAGTTCTTC.

The chain employs TRBV5-1 and TRBJ2-7, with 9 bases lining up with TRBD2. There are 16 residues in the CDR3. Germline V gene lookup returns CDR1 SGHRS and CDR2 YFSETQ. V trimming: 4 bases; J trimming: 0 bases; junction bases outside the gene matches: 8. Written as DNA, the CDR3 is TGCGCCAGCAGCACCGGACTAGCGCCAAGCTCCTACGAGCAGTACTTC. Translated: CASSTGLAPSSYEQYF.

The chain uses TRBV11-3 and TRBJ2-1; TRBD2 matches at 13 bases. The length of the CDR3 is 20 residues. J gave up 0 bases and V 0 bases, and 8 bases lay outside the gene matches. Germline V CDR1 and CDR2: SGHNT, YENEEA. CDR3 residues: CASSLDEKTSGRGSYNEQFF. Here the CDR3 DNA reads TGTGCCAGCAGCTTAGATGAAAAAACTAGCGGGAGGGGCTCCTACAATGAGCAGTTCTTC.

This sequence joins TRBV23-1 and TRBJ2-1; D unclear. TRBV23-1 is reported as an ORF; its role is uncertain. CDR3 length: 13 amino acids. V was clipped by 0 bases and J by 8 bases, with 8 bases between them. The CDR3 sequence is CASSQSRADEQFF. The CDR3 nucleotides read TGCGCCAGCAGTCAATCCCGCGCGGATGAGCAGTTCTTC.